This T cell receptor (beta chain) comes out of a study of T cell responses to AZD1222 COVID-19 vaccine. Findings and caveats of the study: Spike-specific TCR breadth rose after two AZD1222 doses, and depth rose as well.

Losses at the gene ends were 6 bases for V and 1 base for J; bases not matched to a gene: 5. Germline lookup yields CDR1 SGHRS and CDR2 YFSETQ. CDR3 length equals 14 residues. Here immunoSEQ multiplex PCR was the method, and the copy in TCRdb shows in-frame clones only, minus some. The table lists 95,000 to 110,000 clones, 91% of them singletons. About this clone: Its antigen is unknown.

The receptor was isolated from an adult in good health. The gene calls are TRBV5-1 and TRBJ2-3; TRBD2 matches 7 bases. Sequenced material: peripheral blood, taken on day 0 of AZD1222 vaccination. The CDR3 loop is CASTPSGGTDTQYF. CDR3 in DNA: TGCGCCAGCACCCCGAGCGGGGGCACAGATACGCAGTATTTT.